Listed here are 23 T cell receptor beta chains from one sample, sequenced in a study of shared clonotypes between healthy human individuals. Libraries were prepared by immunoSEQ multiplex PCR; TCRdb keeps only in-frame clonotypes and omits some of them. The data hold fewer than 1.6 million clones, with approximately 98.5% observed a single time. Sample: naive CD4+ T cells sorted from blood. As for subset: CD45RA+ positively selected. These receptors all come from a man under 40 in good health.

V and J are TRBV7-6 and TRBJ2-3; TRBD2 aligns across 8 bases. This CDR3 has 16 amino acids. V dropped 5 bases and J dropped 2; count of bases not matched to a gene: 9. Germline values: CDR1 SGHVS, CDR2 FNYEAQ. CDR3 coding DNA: TGTGCCAGCAGCCCCGTGATAGCGGGATCCACAGATACGCAGTATTTT. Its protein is CASSPVIAGSTDTQYF. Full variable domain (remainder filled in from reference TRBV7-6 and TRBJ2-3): GAGVSQSPRYKVTKRGQDVALRCDPISGHVSLYWYRQALGQGPEFLTYFNYEAQQDKSGLPNDRFSAERPEGSISTLTIQRTEQRDSAMYRCASSPVIAGSTDTQYFGPGTRLTVL.

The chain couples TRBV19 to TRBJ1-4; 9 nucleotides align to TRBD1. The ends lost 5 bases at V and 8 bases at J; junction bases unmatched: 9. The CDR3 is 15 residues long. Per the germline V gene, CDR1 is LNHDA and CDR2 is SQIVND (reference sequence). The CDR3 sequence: CASSPGDRENEKLFF. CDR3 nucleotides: TGTGCCAGTAGTCCTGGGGACAGGGAAAACGAAAAACTGTTTTTT.

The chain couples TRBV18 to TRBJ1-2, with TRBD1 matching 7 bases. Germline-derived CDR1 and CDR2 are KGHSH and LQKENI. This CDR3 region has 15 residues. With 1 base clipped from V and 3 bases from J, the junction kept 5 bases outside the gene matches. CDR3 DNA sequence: TGTGCCAGCTCACCACTCTCGGGACAGCACTATGGCTACACCTTC. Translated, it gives CASSPLSGQHYGYTF.

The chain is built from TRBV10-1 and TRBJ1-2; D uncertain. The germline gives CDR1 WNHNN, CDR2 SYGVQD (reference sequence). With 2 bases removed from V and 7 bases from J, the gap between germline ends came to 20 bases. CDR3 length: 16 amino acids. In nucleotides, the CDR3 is TGCGCCAGCAGTGAGACTAGGGCAGGACTCCCCGCTGGCTACACCTTC. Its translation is CASSETRAGLPAGYTF.

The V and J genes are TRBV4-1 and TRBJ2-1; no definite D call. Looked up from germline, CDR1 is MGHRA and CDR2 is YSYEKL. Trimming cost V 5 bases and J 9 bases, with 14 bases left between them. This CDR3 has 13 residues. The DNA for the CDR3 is TGCGCCAGCAGCACGGACCCGACCGGTGAGCAGTTCTTC. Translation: CASSTDPTGEQFF.

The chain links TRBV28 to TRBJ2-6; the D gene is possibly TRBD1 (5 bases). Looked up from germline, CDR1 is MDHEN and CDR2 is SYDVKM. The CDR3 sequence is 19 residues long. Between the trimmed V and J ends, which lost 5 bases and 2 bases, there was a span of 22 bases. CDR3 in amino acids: CASSASGRVTRPGANVLTF. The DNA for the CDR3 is TGTGCCAGCAGTGCCTCCGGCAGGGTGACACGTCCTGGGGCCAACGTCCTGACTTTC.

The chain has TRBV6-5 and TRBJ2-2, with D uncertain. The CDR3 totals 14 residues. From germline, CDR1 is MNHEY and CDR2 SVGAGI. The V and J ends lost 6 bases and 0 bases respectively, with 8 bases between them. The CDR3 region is CASRTSPNTGELFF. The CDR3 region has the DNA TGTGCCAGCAGGACGTCCCCGAACACCGGGGAGCTGTTTTTT.

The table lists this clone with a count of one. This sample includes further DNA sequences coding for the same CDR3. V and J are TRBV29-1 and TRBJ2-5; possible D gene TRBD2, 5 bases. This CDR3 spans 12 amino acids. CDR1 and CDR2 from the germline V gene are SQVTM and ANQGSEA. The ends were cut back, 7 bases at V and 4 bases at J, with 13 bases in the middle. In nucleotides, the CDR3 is TGCAGCGCTGCACTAGGAGGAGAGACCCAGTACTTC. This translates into CSAALGGETQYF.

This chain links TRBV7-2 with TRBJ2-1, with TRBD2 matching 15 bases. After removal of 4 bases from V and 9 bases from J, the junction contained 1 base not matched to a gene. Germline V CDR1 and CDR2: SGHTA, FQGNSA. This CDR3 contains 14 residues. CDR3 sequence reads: CASSSGLAGGEQFF. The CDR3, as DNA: TGTGCCAGCAGCTCGGGACTAGCGGGGGGTGAGCAGTTCTTC.

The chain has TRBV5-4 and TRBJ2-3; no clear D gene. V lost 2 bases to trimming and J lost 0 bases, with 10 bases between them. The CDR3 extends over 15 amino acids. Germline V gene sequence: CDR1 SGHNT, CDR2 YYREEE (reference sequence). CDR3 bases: TGTGCCAGCAGCTTTCCGACCCCTAGCACAGATACGCAGTATTTT. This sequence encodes CASSFPTPSTDTQYF.

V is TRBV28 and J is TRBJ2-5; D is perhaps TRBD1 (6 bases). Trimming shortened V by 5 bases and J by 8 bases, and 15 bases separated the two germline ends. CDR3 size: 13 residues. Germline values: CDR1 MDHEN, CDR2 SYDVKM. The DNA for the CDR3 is TGTGCCAGCAGTCCTGCACCGGGACAAACCCAGTACTTC. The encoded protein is CASSPAPGQTQYF.

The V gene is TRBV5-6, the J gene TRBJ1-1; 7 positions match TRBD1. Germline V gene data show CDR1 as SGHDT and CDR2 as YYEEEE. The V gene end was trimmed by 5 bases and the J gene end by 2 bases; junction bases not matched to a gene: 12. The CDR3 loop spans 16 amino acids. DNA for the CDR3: TGTGCCAGCAGATCCGACAGGGTAGAGTCTAACACTGAAGCTTTCTTT. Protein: CASRSDRVESNTEAFF.

This CDR3 is CASSLEISGGTDTQYF. CDR3 in DNA: TGTGCCAGCAGCTTAGAGATTAGCGGGGGCACAGATACGCAGTATTTT. This rearrangement joins TRBV13 to TRBJ2-3; 8 bases line up with TRBD2. With V trimmed by 1 base and J by 1 base, 4 bases remained unmatched. The CDR3 runs 16 residues. Germline CDR1 reads PRHDT; CDR2 reads FYEKMQ (reference sequence). The variable domain in full, with the rest retrieved from reference TRBV13 and TRBJ2-3, is AAGVIQSPRHLIKEKRETATLKCYPIPRHDTVYWYQQGPGQDPQFLISFYEKMQSDKGSIPDRFSAQQFSDYHSELNMSSLELGDSALYFCASSLEISGGTDTQYFGPGTRLTVL.

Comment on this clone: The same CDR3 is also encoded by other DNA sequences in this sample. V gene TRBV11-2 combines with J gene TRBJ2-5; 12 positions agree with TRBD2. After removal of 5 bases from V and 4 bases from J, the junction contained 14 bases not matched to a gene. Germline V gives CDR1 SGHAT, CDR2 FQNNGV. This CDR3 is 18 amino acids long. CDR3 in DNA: TGTGCCAGCAGCCATACTAGCGGGAGGTTCAGTATGGGAGAGACCCAGTACTTC. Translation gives CASSHTSGRFSMGETQYF.

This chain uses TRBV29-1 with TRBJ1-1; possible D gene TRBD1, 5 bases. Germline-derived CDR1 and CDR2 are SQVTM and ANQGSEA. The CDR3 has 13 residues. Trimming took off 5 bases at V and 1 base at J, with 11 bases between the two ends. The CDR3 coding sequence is TGCAGCGTTCACTCAGGGACGAACACTGAAGCTTTCTTT. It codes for CSVHSGTNTEAFF.

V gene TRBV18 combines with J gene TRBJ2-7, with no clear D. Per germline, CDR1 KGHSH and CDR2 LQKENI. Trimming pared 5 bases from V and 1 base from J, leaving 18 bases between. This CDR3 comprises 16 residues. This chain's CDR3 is CASSAAPRGSSYEQYF. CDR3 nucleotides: TGTGCCAGCTCAGCAGCTCCCCGTGGGTCGTCCTACGAGCAGTACTTC.

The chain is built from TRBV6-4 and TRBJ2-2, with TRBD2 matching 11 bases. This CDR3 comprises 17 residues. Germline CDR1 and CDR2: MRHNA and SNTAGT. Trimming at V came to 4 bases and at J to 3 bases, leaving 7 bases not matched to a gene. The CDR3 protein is CASSVLAGVSDTGELFF. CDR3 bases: TGTGCCAGCAGTGTACTAGCGGGAGTCTCCGACACCGGGGAGCTGTTTTTT.

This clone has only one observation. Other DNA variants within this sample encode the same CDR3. The DNA of the CDR3 is TGTGCCACCAGCAGAGATCCAGCTGGGGAGCTGTTTTTT. Its translation: CATSRDPAGELFF. The rearrangement links TRBV15 to TRBJ2-2; no definite D call. The CDR3 spans 13 residues. Germline values: CDR1 LNHNV, CDR2 YYDKDF (reference sequence). V was shortened by 0 bases and J by 8 bases, with 7 bases between the two germline ends.

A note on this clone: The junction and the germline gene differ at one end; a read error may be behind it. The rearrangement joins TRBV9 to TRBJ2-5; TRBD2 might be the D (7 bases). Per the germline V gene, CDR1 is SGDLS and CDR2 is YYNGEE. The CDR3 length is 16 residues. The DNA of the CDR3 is TGTGCCCGCAGCGTCGGGGGGCTGGGGGGACAAGAGACCCAGTACTTC. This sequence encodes CARSVGGLGGQETQYF.

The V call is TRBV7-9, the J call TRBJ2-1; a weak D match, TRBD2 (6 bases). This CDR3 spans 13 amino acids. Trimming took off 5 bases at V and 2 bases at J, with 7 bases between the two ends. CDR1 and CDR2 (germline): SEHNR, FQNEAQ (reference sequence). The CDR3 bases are TGTGCCAGCAGCGCTAGCGCCTACAATGAGCAGTTCTTC. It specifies CASSASAYNEQFF.

CDR3 nucleotides: TGTGCCAGCAGCCAATCGGAAGGGCAGCCCCAGCATTTT. Translated: CASSQSEGQPQHF. The V gene is TRBV16, the J gene TRBJ1-5; D remains unclear. The germline V gene encodes CDR1 KGHSY and CDR2 FQNENV. V was shortened by 0 bases and J by 7 bases, with 7 bases between the two germline ends. This CDR3 has 13 amino acids.

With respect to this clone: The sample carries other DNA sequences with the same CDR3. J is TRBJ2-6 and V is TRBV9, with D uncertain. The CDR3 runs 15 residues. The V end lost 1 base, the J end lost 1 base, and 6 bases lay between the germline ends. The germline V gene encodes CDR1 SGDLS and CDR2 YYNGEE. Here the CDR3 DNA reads TGTGCCAGCAGCGTAAGGTCGTCTGGGGCCAACGTCCTGACTTTC. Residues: CASSVRSSGANVLTF.

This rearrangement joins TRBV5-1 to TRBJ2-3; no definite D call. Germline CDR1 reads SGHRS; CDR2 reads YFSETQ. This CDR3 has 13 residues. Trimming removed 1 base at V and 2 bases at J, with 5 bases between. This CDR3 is CASSLRPTDTQYF. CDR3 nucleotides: TGCGCCAGCAGCTTGCGGCCCACAGATACGCAGTATTTT.